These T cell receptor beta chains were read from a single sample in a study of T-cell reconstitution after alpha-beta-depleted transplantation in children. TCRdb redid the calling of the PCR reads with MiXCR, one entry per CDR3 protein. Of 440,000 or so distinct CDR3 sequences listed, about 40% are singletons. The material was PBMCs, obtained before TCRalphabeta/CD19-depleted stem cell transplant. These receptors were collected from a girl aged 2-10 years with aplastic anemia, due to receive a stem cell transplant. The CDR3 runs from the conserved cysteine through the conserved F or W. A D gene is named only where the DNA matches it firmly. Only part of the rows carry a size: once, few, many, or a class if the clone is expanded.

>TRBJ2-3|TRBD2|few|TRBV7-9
TGTGCCAGCAGCCCAGGACTAGCGGGAGTACCAGATACGCAGTATTTT
CASSPGLAGVPDTQYF
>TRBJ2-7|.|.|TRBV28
TGTGCCAGCAAAGGTCAGTTTTCCTACGAGCAGTACTTC
CASKGQFSYEQYF
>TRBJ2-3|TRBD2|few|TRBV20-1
TGCAGTGCTAAGCCTCCGGGCCTAGCGGGAGTGAAGAGCACAGATACGCAGTATTTT
CSAKPPGLAGVKSTDTQYF
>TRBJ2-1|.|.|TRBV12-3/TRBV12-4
TGTGCCAGCAGTCAGCTAGGGGATGAGCAGTTCTTC
CASSQLGDEQFF
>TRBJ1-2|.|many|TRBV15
TGTGCCACCAGCCCAGACCGGGAAGGGTACTATGGCTACACCTTC
CATSPDREGYYGYTF
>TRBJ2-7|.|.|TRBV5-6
TGTGCCAGGAGCCCCGGGCGGAGCTCCTACGAGCAGTACTTC
CARSPGRSSYEQYF
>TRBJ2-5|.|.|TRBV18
TGTGCCAGCTCACCACCGAACAGCCGCCAAGAGACCCAGTACTTC
CASSPPNSRQETQYF
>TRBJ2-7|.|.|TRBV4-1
TGCGCCAGCAGCCAAGAGTTCAGCGCCTACGAGCAGTACTTC
CASSQEFSAYEQYF
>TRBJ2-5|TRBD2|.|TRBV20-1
TGCAGTGCTATGGAAGCGGGACGGGGGGAGACCCAGTACTTC
CSAMEAGRGETQYF
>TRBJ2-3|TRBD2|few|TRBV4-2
TGTGCCAGCAGCCAAGAGGTCCTCGTCGCCGGACTAGCGGGGGGCACAGATACGCAGTATTTT
CASSQEVLVAGLAGGTDTQYF
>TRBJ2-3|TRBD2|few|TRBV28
TGTGCCAGCAGTCGTTTCCTTAGCGGTCCGGGACTAGCGGATACGCAGTATTTT
CASSRFLSGPGLADTQYF
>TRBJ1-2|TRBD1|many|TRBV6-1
TGTGCCAGCAGTCGACAGGGGGTCAGTGGCTACACCTTC
CASSRQGVSGYTF
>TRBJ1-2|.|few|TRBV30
TGTGCCTGCACTTTGGACACCTTC
CACTLDTF
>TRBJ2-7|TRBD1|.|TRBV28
TGTGCCAGCAGTGCGACAGGGGGCGGGAACGAGCAGTACTTC
CASSATGGGNEQYF
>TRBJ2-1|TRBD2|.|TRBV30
TGTGCCTGGAGTGCTTCTAGCGGGGGGGCTGGTGAGCAGTTCTTC
CAWSASSGGAGEQFF
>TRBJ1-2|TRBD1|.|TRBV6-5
TGTGCCAGCAGTTACTCTGGGACAGGGACGTCTTACTATGGCTACACCTTC
CASSYSGTGTSYYGYTF
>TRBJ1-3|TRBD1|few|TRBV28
TGTGCCAGCAGAGGGGGGACAGAGCTTGGAAACACCATATATTTT
CASRGGTELGNTIYF
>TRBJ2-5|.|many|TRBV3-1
TGTGCCAGCAGCCAAGATTGGGCAGTCTACCAAGAGACCCAGTACTTC
CASSQDWAVYQETQYF
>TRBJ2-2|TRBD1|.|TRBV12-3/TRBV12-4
TGTGCCAGCAGCCCGACAGGGACCGGGGAGCTGTTTTTT
CASSPTGTGELFF
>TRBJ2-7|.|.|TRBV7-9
TGTGCCAGCAGCTTAGGGGGCGTTACCTACGAGCAGTACTTC
CASSLGGVTYEQYF
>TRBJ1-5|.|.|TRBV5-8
TGTGCCAGCAGCTTGGGGGAAGGGGTTAGCAATCAGCCCCAGCATTTT
CASSLGEGVSNQPQHF
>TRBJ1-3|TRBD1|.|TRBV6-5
TGTGCCAGCAGTTACTCGCGACAGGGAAGGCCCCTATATTTT
CASSYSRQGRPLYF
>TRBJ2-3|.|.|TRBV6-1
TGTGCCAGCAGTATATTTGTCGGGGGTCACACAGATACGCAGTATTTT
CASSIFVGGHTDTQYF
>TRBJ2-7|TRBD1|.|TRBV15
TGTGCCACCTCCCACGGGACAGGGGATTACGAGCAGTACTTC
CATSHGTGDYEQYF
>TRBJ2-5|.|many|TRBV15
TGTGCCACCAGCAGCCAGTCCTCTAGTCAAGAGACCCAGTACTTC
CATSSQSSSQETQYF
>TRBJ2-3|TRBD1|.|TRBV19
TGTGCCAGTAGTATTCGTGGACAGGGGGGATTACCGACAGATACGCAGTATTTT
CASSIRGQGGLPTDTQYF
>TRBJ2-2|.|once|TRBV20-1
TGCAGTGCTAGGGGGCTCGGGGAGCTGTTTTTT
CSARGLGELFF
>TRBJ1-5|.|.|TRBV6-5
TGTGCCAGCAGTTCCGTTAATCAGCCCCAGCATTTT
CASSSVNQPQHF
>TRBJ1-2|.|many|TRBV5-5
TGTGCCAGCAGCTTGCAGGGTCCCTATGGCTACACCTTC
CASSLQGPYGYTF
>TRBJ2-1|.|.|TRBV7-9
TGTGCCAGCAGCCCATTGGAAGCGGGACAGATCTACAATGAGCAGTTCTTC
CASSPLEAGQIYNEQFF
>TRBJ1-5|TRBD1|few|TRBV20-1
TGCTGTGCTAGAGTTCCGGGACAGGGAACGTTCAATCAGCCCCAGCATTTT
CCARVPGQGTFNQPQHF
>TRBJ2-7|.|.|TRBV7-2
TGTGCCAGCAGCTTAGCGGGGTTAAGCGACGAGCAGTACTTC
CASSLAGLSDEQYF
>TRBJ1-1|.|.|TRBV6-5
TGTGCCAGCAGGTCCCCACAGGGAGGAACTTTCTTT
CASRSPQGGTFF
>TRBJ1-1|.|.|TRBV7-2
TGTGCCAGCAGCTTAGCGGCGGGGGGGGCCACTGAAGCTTTCTTT
CASSLAAGGATEAFF
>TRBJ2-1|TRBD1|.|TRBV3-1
TGTGCCAGCAGCCAAGTCGGGACAGGAACTTACAATGAGCAGTTCTTC
CASSQVGTGTYNEQFF
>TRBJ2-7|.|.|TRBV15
TGTGCCACCAGCGGACAGCGGGGTGCGCGTGAGCAGTACTTC
CATSGQRGAREQYF
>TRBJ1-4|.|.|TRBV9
TGTGCCAGCAGCATCACAGGGTTTGGGAAAAAACTGTTTTTT
CASSITGFGKKLFF
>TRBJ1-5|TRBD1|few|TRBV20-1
TGCAGTGCCAAAGCTTGGGACAGGGGCCCTAATCAGCCCCAGCATTTT
CSAKAWDRGPNQPQHF
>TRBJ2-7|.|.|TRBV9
TGTGCCAGCAGCGTCACTCACTCCGTTCGGGACATCTACGAGCAGTACTTC
CASSVTHSVRDIYEQYF
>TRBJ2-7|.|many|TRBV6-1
TGTGCCAGCACCCCCAGGCAGAACTACGAGCAGTACTTC
CASTPRQNYEQYF
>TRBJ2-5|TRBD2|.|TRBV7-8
TGTGCCAGCAGCTCTCTAGCGGGGGGTACGGAGACCCAGTACTTC
CASSSLAGGTETQYF
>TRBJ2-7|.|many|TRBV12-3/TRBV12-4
TGTGCCAGCAGCCCTAATTTGGTCGAGCAGTACTTC
CASSPNLVEQYF
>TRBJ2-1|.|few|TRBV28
TGTGCCAGTTTAGTAGGTAATGAGCAGTTCTTC
CASLVGNEQFF
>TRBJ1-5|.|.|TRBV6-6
TGTGCCAGCACCCCCAGCGGCAATCAGCCCCAGCATTTT
CASTPSGNQPQHF
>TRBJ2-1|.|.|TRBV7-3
TGTGCCAGCAGATCCGGGGCCGACAATGAGCAGTTCTTC
CASRSGADNEQFF
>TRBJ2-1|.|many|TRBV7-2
TGTGCCAGCAGCTTAAACCGCCCTGAGCAGTTCTTC
CASSLNRPEQFF
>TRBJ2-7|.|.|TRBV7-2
TGTGCCAGCAGCTCAGAAGGACGGTCTCTAGCCTACGAGCAGTACTTC
CASSSEGRSLAYEQYF
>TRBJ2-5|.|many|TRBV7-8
TGTGCCAGCAGCTCAAGGGGGACCCAGTACTTC
CASSSRGTQYF
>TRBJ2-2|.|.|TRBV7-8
TGTGCCAGCAGCTCCTTCGTCAGGCTTAACACCGGGGAGCTGTTTTTT
CASSSFVRLNTGELFF
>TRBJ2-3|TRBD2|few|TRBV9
TGTGCCAGCAGCCCCCGGATGGGGAGGGACACAGATACGCAGTATTTT
CASSPRMGRDTDTQYF
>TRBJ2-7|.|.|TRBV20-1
TGCAGTCCAGGCGGGGCTCGTGCCCCCCTGGGCGAGCAGTACTTC
CSPGGARAPLGEQYF